The 2 T cell receptor beta chains below come from one sample, sequenced in a study of CD8 T cells in ankylosing spondylitis. TCRdb reanalysed the 5' RACE reads using MiXCR and keeps one entry per CDR3 protein. The profile shows about 140,000 distinct CDR3 sequences, over 10% of them singletons. Material for sequencing was blood, either unsorted or a sorted T cell fraction (not recorded which). The receptors here all came from a female donor with ankylosing spondylitis or in good health (not recorded which).

In its sample, this clonotype was seen many times. V gene TRBV12-3 or TRBV12-4 combines with J gene TRBJ2-3, with 9 bases that match TRBD2. The CDR3 runs 14 residues. V lost 5 bases, J lost 11 bases, and 11 bases stayed unmatched. Here the CDR3 DNA reads TGTGCCAGCAGTCTTGGGATGGCGGGGGGGTTGCAGTATTTT. Its translation is CASSLGMAGGLQYF.

This clonotype was seen ten or more times. The chain employs TRBV20-1 and TRBJ2-3; TRBD1 is a possible D gene (6 bases). This CDR3 contains 12 residues. Trimming left V 1 base short and J 5 bases short, with 7 bases between. Per the germline V gene, CDR1 is DFQATT and CDR2 is SNEGSKA (reference sequence). The CDR3 coding sequence is TGCAGTGCTAGAGTACAGGGAGATACGCAGTATTTT. This translates into CSARVQGDTQYF.